This TCR beta chain originates from a study of PD-1 blockade in classical Hodgkin lymphoma. Study-level points and caveats: In newly diagnosed patients, baseline TCR diversity was reportedly below that of healthy donors.

Germline V CDR1 and CDR2: SEHNR, FQNEAQ (reference sequence). The length of the CDR3 is 16 residues. The junction had 7 bases not matched to a gene; V was cut back by 0 bases and J by 2 bases. Comment on this clone: Its antigen is undetermined.

Time point defined: cycle 4 day 1 (C4D1), after around six weeks of nivolumab. Autologous stem cell transplantation was followed by relapse in every patient, and brentuximab vedotin exposure varied. Classification of best responses gave complete response, partial response or progressive disease. Assay used: immunoSEQ multiplex PCR; TCRdb lists only in-frame clones, some missing. Altogether some 52,000 clones are present, around nine tenths being singletons, with the ten largest covering roughly 7%. The sequence was collected from a human donor with classical Hodgkin lymphoma. V gene TRBV7-9 combines with J gene TRBJ2-7, with 7 nucleotides matching TRBD2. This sample comprised peripheral blood mononuclear cells (PBMCs), obtained before the fourth cycle of nivolumab. CDR3 in amino acids: CASSLARGLAAYEQYF. CDR3 DNA: TGTGCCAGCAGCTTAGCTAGAGGGCTAGCGGCCTACGAGCAGTACTTC.